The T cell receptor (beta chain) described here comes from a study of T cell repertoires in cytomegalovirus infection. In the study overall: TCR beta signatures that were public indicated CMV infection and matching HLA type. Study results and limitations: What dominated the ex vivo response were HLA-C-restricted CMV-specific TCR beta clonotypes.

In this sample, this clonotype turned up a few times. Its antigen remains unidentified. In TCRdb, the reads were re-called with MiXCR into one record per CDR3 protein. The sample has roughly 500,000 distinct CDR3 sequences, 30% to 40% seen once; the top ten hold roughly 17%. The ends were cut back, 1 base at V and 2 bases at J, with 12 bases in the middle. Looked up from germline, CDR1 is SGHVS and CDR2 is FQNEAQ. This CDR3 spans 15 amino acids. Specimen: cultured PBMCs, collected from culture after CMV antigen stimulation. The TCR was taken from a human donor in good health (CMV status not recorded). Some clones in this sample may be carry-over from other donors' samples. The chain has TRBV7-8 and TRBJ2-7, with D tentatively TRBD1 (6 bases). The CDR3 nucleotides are TGTGCCAGCAGCTTAGTTCGAGACAGGCCCTACGAGCAGTACTTC. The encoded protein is CASSLVRDRPYEQYF.